Following are 3 T cell receptor beta chains from one sample sequenced in a study of pediatric ulcerative colitis. TCRdb keeps only in-frame clones here, not all; method: immunoSEQ multiplex PCR. The sample holds tens of thousands of clones, 60% to 85% seen once. One to two pinch biopsies were taken from the rectum during colonoscopy. Input material: gut tissue. The receptor source for this set is a girl aged 5-17 years with moderate ulcerative colitis.

The gene calls are TRBV10-3 and TRBJ2-7; D not resolved. V dropped 4 bases and J dropped 0 bases, with 4 bases sitting between them. The germline V gene has CDR1 ENHRY and CDR2 SYGVKD. The CDR3 runs to 12 residues. CDR3 sequence reads: CAISGLSYEQYF. Written as DNA, the CDR3 is TGTGCCATCAGTGGGCTCTCCTACGAGCAGTACTTC.

DNA of the CDR3: TGTGCCAGTAGGACCCCCCGGGCCCCGCGGGATGGCTACACCTTC. This encodes CASRTPRAPRDGYTF. The chain links TRBV19 to TRBJ1-2, with D unclear. The V and J ends lost 6 bases and 6 bases respectively, with 20 bases between them. The CDR3 is 15 residues long. CDR1 LNHDA and CDR2 SQIVND come from the germline V gene (reference sequence).

This clone occurred once. The CDR3 here is CASSPRQGARTDTQYF. The CDR3 nucleotides read TGTGCCAGCAGCCCTAGACAGGGGGCGAGGACAGATACGCAGTATTTT. The gene calls are TRBV7-9 and TRBJ2-3, with 10 bases aligning to TRBD1. CDR3 length equals 16 residues. Germline values: CDR1 SEHNR, CDR2 FQNEAQ (reference sequence). With 5 bases clipped from V and 3 bases from J, the junction kept 8 bases outside the gene matches.